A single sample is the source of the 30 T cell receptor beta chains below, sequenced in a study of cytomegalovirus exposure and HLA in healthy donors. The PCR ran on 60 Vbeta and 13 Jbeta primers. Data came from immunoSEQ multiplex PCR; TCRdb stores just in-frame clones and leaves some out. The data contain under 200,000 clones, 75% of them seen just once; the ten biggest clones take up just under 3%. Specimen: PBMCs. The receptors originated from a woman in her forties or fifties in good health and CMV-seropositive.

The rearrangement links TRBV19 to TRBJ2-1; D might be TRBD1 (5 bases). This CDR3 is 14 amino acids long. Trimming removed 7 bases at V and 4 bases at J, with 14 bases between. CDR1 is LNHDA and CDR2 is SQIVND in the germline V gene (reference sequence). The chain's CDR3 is CASKAQAEYNEQFF. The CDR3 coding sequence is TGTGCCAGTAAGGCACAGGCGGAGTACAATGAGCAGTTCTTC.

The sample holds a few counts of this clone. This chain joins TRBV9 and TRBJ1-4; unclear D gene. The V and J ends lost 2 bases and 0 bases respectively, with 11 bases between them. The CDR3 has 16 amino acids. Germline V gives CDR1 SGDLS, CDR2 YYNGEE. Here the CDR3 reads CASSVEGGATNEKLFF. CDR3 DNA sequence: TGTGCCAGCAGCGTCGAAGGAGGCGCAACTAATGAAAAACTGTTTTTT.

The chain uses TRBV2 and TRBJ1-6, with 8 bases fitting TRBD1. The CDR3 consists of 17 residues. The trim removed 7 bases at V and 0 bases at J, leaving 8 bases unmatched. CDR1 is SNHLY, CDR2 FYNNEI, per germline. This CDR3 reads CASTGRTGSSYNSPLHF. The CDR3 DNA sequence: TGTGCCAGCACCGGAAGGACAGGGAGCTCCTATAATTCACCCCTCCACTTT. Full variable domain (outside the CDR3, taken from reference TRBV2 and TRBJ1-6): EPEVTQTPSHQVTQMGQEVILRCVPISNHLYFYWYRQILGQKVEFLVSFYNNEISEKSEIFDDQFSVERPDGSNFTLKIRSTKLEDSAMYFCASTGRTGSSYNSPLHFGNGTRLTVT.

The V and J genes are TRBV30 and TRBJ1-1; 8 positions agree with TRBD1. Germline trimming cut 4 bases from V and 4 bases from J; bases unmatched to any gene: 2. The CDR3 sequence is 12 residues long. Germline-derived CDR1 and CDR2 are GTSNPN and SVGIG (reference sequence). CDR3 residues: CAWKTGVTEAFF. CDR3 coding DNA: TGTGCCTGGAAGACAGGGGTCACTGAAGCTTTCTTT. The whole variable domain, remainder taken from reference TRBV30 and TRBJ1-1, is SQTIHQWPATLVQPVGSPLSLECTVEGTSNPNLYWYRQAAGRGLQLLFYSVGIGQISSEVPQNLSASRPQDRQFILSSKKLLLSDSGFYLCAWKTGVTEAFFGQGTRLTVV.

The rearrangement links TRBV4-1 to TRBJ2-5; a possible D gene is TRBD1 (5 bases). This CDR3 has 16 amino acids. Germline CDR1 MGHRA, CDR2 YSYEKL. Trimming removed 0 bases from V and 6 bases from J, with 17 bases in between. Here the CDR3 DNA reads TGCGCCAGCAGCCAAGAAGATCAGGGCAAAGCTAAGACCCAGTACTTC. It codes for CASSQEDQGKAKTQYF.

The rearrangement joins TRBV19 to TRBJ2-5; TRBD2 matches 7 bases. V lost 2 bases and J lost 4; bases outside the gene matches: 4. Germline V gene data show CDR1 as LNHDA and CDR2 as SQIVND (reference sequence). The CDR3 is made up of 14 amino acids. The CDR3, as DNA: TGTGCCAGTAGTATAACGGGGGGTGGAGAGACCCAGTACTTC. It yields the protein CASSITGGGETQYF. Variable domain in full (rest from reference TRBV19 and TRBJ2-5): DGGITQSPKYLFRKEGQNVTLSCEQNLNHDAMYWYRQDPGQGLRLIYYSQIVNDFQKGDIAEGYSVSREKKESFPLTVTSAQKNPTAFYLCASSITGGGETQYFGPGTRLLVL.

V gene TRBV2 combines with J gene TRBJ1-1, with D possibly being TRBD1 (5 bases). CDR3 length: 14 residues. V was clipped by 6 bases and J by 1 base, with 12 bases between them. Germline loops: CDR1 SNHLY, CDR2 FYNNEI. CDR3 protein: CASSIQGPNTEAFF. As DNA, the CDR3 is TGTGCCAGCAGCATCCAGGGCCCGAACACTGAAGCTTTCTTT. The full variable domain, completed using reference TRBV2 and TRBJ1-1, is EPEVTQTPSHQVTQMGQEVILRCVPISNHLYFYWYRQILGQKVEFLVSFYNNEISEKSEIFDDQFSVERPDGSNFTLKIRSTKLEDSAMYFCASSIQGPNTEAFFGQGTRLTVV.

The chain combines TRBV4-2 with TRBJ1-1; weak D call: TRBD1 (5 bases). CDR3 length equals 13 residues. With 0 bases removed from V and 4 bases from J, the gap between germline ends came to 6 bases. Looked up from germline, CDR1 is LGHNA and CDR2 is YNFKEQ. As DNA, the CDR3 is TGTGCCAGCAGCCAAGACGGGGGCACTGAAGCTTTCTTT. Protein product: CASSQDGGTEAFF.

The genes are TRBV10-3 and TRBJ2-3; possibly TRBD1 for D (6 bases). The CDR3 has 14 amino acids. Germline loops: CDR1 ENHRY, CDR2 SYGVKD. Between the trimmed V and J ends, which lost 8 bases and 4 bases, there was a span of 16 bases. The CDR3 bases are TGTGCCATCGGGGGAACAGGGTCCCCAGATACGCAGTATTTT. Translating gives CAIGGTGSPDTQYF.

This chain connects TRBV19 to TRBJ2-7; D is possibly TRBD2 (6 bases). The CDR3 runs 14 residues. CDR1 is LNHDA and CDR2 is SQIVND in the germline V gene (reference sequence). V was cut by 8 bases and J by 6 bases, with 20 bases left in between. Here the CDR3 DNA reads TGTGCCAGTGGTTACGGGGGTGAACCTGCCGAGCAGTACTTC. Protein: CASGYGGEPAEQYF.

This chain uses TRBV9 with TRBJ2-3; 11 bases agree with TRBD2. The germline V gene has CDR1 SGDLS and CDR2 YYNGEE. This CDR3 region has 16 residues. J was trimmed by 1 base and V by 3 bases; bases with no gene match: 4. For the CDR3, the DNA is TGTGCCAGCAGCGATTTACTAGCGGGGGGCACAGATACGCAGTATTTT. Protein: CASSDLLAGGTDTQYF. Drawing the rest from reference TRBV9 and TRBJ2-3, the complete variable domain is DSGVTQTPKHLITATGQRVTLRCSPRSGDLSVYWYQQSLDQGLQFLIQYYNGEERAKGNILERFSAQQFPDLHSELNLSSLELGDSALYFCASSDLLAGGTDTQYFGPGTRLTVL.

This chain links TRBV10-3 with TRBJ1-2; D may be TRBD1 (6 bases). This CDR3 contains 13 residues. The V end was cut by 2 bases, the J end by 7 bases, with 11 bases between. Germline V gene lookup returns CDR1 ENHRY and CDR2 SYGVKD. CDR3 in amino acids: CAISEVQGCGYTF. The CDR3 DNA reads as TGTGCCATCAGTGAGGTACAGGGTTGTGGCTACACCTTC.

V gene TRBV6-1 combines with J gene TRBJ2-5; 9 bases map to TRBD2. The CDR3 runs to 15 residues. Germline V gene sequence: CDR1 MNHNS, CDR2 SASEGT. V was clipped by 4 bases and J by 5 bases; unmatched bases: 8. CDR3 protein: CASSASGETRETQYF. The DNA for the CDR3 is TGTGCCAGCAGTGCTAGCGGGGAAACCCGGGAGACCCAGTACTTC.

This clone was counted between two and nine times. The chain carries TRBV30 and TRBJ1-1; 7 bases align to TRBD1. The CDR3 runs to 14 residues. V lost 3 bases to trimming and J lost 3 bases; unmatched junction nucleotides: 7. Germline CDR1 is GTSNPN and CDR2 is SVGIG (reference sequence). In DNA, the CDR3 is TGTGCCTGGAGAATACAGGGGTCGTACACTGAAGCTTTCTTT. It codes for CAWRIQGSYTEAFF.

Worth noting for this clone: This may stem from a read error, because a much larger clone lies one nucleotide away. The CDR3 loop is CASSLGDTYEQYF. CDR3 coding DNA: TGTGCCAGCAGCTTGGGGGACACCTACGAGCAGTACTTC. The chain recombines TRBV7-9 with TRBJ2-7, with D tentatively TRBD1 (6 bases). This CDR3 is built from 13 residues. Looked up from germline, CDR1 is SEHNR and CDR2 is FQNEAQ (reference sequence). The germline V and J ends were trimmed by 3 bases and 2 bases, with 8 bases remaining between them.

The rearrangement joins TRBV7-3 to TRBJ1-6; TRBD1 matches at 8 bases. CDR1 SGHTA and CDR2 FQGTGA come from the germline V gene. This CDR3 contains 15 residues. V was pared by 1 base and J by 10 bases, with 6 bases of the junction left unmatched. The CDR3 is CASSLKAGGVSPLHF. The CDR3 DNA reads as TGTGCCAGCAGCTTAAAAGCAGGGGGCGTGTCACCCCTCCACTTT.

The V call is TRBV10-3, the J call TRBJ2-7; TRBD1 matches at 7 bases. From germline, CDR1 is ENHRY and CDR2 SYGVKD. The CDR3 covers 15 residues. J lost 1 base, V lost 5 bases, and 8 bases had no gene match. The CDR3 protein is CAISTTGEKSYEQYF. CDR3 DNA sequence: TGTGCCATCAGTACAACAGGGGAAAAGTCCTACGAGCAGTACTTC.

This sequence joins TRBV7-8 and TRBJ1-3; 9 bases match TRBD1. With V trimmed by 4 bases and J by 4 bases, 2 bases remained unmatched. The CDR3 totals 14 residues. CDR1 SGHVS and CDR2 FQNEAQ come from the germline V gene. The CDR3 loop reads CASSSDRGGNTIYF. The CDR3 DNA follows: TGTGCCAGCAGCTCAGACAGGGGGGGAAACACCATATATTTT.

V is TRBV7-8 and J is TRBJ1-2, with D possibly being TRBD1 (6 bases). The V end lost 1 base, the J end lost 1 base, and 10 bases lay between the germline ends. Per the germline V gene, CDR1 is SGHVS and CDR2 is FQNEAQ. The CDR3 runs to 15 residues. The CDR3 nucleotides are TGTGCCAGCAGCTTAGTACAGGGTCGTAACTATGGCTACACCTTC. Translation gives CASSLVQGRNYGYTF.

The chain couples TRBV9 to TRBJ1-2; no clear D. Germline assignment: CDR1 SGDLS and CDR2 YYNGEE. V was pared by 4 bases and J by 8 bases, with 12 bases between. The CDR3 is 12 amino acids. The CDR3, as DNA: TGTGCCAGCAGCACCTCGACAAAAGGCTACACCTTC. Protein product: CASSTSTKGYTF.

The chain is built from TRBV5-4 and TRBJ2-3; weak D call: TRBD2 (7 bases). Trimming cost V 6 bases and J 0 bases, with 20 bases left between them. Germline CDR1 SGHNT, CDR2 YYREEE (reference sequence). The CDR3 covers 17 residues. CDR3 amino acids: CASISYTGGPSTDTQYF. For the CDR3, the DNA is TGTGCCAGCATCTCGTATACGGGGGGCCCGAGCACAGATACGCAGTATTTT.

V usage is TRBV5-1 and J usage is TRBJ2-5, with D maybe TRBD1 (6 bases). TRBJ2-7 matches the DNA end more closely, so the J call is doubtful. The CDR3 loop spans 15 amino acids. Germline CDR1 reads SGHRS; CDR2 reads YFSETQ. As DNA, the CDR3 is TGCGCCAGCAGCGATCAGGGGTCAAGCTCCTACGAGCAGTACTTC. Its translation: CASSDQGSSSYEQYF.

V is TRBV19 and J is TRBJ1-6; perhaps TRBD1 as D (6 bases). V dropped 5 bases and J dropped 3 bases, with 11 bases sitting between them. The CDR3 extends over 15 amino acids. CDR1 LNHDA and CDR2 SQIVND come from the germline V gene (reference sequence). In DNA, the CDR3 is TGTGCCAGTAGTCGTCGGGACATCTATAATTCACCCCTCCACTTT. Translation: CASSRRDIYNSPLHF.

CDR3 bases: TGTGCCAGCAGCTTAGGGCAGGGCTACGGTGAAAAACTGTTTTTT. This encodes CASSLGQGYGEKLFF. This chain joins TRBV7-6 and TRBJ1-4, with a possible D match to TRBD1 (5 bases). V was shortened by 1 base and J by 7 bases, with 13 bases between the two germline ends. The CDR3 is 15 residues long. Germline CDR1 reads SGHVS; CDR2 reads FNYEAQ.

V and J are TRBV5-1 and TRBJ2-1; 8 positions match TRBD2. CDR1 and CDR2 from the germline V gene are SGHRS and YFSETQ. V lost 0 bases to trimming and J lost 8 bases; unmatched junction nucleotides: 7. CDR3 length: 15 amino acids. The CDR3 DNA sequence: TGCGCCAGCAGCTTGGGAGTAGCGGGATCCGATGAGCAGTTCTTC. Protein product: CASSLGVAGSDEQFF.

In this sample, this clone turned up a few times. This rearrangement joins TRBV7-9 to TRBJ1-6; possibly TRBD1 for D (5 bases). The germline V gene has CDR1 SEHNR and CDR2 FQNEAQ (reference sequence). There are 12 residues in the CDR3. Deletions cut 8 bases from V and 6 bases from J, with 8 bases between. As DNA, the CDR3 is TGTGCCAGCGGGGGGGGTAATTCACCCCTCCACTTT. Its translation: CASGGGNSPLHF. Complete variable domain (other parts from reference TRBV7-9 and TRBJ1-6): DTGVSQNPRHKITKRGQNVTFRCDPISEHNRLYWYRQTLGQGPEFLTYFQNEAQLEKSRLLSDRFSAERPKGSFSTLEIQRTEQGDSAMYLCASGGGNSPLHFGNGTRLTVT.

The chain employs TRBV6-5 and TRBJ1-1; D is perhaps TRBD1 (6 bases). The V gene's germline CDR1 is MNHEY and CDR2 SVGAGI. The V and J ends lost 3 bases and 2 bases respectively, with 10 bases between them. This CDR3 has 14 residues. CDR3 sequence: CASSYWDTNTEAFF. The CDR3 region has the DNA TGTGCCAGCAGTTATTGGGACACCAACACTGAAGCTTTCTTT.

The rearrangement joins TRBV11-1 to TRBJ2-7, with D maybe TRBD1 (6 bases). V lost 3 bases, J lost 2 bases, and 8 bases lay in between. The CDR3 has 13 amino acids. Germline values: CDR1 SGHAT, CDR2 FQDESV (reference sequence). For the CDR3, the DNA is TGTGCCAGCAGCTTGGACAGTACCTACGAGCAGTACTTC. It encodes CASSLDSTYEQYF.

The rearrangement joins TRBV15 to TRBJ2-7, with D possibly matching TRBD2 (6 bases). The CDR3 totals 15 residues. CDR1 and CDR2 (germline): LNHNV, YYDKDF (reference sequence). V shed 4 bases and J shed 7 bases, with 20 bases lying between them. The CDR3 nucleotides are TGTGCCACCAGCACGACCGGACAACGAAGCGGGGAGCAGTACTTC. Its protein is CATSTTGQRSGEQYF.

As DNA, the CDR3 is TGTGCCAGCAGGACCCCCGGGGGGGTCGGCTACAATGAGCAGTTCTTC. It yields the protein CASRTPGGVGYNEQFF. The chain employs TRBV6-6 and TRBJ2-1; 8 bases align to TRBD2. The CDR3 totals 16 residues. Germline V gives CDR1 MNHNY, CDR2 SVGAGI (reference sequence). V lost 6 bases to trimming and J lost 3 bases; unmatched junction nucleotides: 10.